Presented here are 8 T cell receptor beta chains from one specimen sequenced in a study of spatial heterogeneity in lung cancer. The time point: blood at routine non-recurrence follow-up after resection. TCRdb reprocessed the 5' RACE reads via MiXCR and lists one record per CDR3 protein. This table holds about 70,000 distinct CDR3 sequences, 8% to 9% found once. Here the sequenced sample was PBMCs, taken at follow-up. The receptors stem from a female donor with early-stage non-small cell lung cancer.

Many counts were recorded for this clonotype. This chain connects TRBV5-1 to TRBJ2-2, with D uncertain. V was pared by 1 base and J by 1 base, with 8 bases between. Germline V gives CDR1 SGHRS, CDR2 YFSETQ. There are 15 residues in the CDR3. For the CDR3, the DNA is TGCGCCAGCAGCTTGTCTGGGGTGAACACCGGGGAGCTGTTTTTT. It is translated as CASSLSGVNTGELFF.

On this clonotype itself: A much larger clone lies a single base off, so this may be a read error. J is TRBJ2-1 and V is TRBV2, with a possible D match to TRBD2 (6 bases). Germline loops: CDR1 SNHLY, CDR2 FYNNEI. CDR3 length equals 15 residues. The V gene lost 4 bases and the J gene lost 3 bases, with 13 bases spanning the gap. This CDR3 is CASSGTIGGYNEQFF. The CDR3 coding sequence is TGTGCCAGCAGTGGGACTATCGGGGGCTACAATGAGCAGTTCTTC.

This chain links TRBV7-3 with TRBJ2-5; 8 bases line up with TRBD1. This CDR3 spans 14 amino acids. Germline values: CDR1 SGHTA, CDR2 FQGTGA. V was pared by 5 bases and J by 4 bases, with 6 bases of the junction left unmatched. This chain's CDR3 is CASSPDRGLETQYF. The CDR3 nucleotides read TGTGCCAGCAGCCCCGACAGGGGCTTAGAGACCCAGTACTTC.

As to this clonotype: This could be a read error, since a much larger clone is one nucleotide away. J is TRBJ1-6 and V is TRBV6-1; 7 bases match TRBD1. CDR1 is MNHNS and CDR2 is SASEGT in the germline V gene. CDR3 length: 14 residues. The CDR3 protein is CTSSEGGASSPLHF. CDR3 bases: TGTACCAGCAGTGAAGGGGGCGCCAGTTCACCCCTCCACTTT.

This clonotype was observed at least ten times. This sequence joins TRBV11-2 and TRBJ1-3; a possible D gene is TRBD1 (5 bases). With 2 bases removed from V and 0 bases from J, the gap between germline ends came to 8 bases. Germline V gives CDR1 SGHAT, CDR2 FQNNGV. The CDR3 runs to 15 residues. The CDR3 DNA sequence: TGTGCCAGCAGCTTATCAGGGCCCTCTGGAAACACCATATATTTT. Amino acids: CASSLSGPSGNTIYF.

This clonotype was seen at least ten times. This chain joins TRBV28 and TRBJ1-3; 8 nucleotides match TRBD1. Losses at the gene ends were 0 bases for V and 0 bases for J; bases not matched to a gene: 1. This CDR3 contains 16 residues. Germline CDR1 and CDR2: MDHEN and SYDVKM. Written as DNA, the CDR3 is TGTGCCAGCAGTTTATGGACAGGGGACTCTGGAAACACCATATATTTT. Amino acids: CASSLWTGDSGNTIYF.

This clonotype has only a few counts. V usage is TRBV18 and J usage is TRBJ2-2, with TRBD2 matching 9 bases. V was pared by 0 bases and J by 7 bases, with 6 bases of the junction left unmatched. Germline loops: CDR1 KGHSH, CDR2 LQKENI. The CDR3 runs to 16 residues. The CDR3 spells CASSPPSLAGSGELFF. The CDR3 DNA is TGTGCCAGCTCACCACCGTCGCTAGCGGGAAGCGGGGAGCTGTTTTTT.

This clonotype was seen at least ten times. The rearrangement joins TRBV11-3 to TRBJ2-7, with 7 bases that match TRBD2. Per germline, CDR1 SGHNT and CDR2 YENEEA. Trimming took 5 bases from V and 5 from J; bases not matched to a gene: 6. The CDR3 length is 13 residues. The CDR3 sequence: CASSPLGRDEQYF. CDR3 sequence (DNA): TGTGCCAGCAGCCCGTTGGGGAGGGACGAGCAGTACTTC.